The present TCR beta chain was sequenced within a study of blood T cell repertoires in COVID-19. The repertoire was sequenced with immunoSEQ multiplex PCR; TCRdb's copy has only in-frame clones and lacks some. The table shows around 21,000 clones, with 84% occurring only once. The CDR3 has 14 amino acids. V was pared by 4 bases and J by 8 bases, with 18 bases between. The germline V gene encodes CDR1 SGHRS and CDR2 YFSETQ. The material sequenced was peripheral blood. This chain joins TRBV5-1 and TRBJ1-2; a possible D gene is TRBD1 (6 bases). The TCR sequence derives from a man aged 40-49 years with acute or convalescent COVID-19. CDR3 sequence reads: CASSKGDILGGYTF. The CDR3 DNA follows: TGCGCCAGCAGCAAAGGGGACATCCTCGGAGGCTACACCTTC.